A selection of T cell receptor beta chains follows, all from one sample in a study of somatic mutations in cytotoxic T cells in rheumatoid arthritis. Sequencing used immunoSEQ multiplex PCR; TCRdb keeps in-frame clones, though not all of them. Here the sample spans 20,000 to 25,000 clones, approximately 86% being singletons. The specimen sequenced was CD8+ T cells sorted from blood. These receptor sequences come from a woman aged 45-59 years in good health. CDR3s include the opening cysteine and the closing phenylalanine or tryptophan. The order of the fields is J gene, clone size, D gene, V gene, CDR3 protein, CDR3 DNA. A D gene is named only where the DNA matches it firmly. Only part of the rows carry a size: once, few, many, or a class if the clone is expanded.

j_gene: TRBJ2-7
abundance: -
d_gene: -
v_gene: TRBV25-1
CDR3aa: CASSPGQGSYEQYF
CDR3nt: TGTGCCAGCAGTCCGGGACAAGGAAGTTACGAGCAGTACTTC

j_gene: TRBJ2-7
abundance: few
d_gene: -
v_gene: TRBV27
CDR3aa: CASSSGQVYEQYF
CDR3nt: TGTGCCAGCAGTTCGGGCCAGGTCTACGAGCAGTACTTC

j_gene: TRBJ1-2
abundance: -
d_gene: -
v_gene: TRBV9
CDR3aa: CASSVSTGLRGDGYTF
CDR3nt: TGTGCCAGCAGCGTGAGCACGGGGCTTCGGGGTGATGGCTACACCTTC

j_gene: TRBJ1-2
abundance: -
d_gene: TRBD1
v_gene: TRBV4-2
CDR3aa: CASGDSQGGPSPYGYTF
CDR3nt: TGTGCCAGTGGGGACTCACAGGGGGGGCCGTCCCCTTATGGCTACACCTTC

j_gene: TRBJ2-2
abundance: -
d_gene: TRBD2
v_gene: TRBV15
CDR3aa: CATSSNLAGGPLGTGELFF
CDR3nt: TGTGCCACCAGCAGTAATCTAGCGGGGGGCCCGCTGGGCACCGGGGAGCTGTTTTTT

j_gene: TRBJ2-4
abundance: -
d_gene: -
v_gene: TRBV15
CDR3aa: CATSRSAGSGIQYF
CDR3nt: TGTGCCACCAGCAGATCGGCGGGGTCGGGCATTCAGTACTTC

j_gene: TRBJ1-6
abundance: -
d_gene: TRBD1
v_gene: TRBV5-1
CDR3aa: CASSLYGRGVPDRGNSPLHF
CDR3nt: TGCGCCAGCAGCTTGTATGGGCGTGGGGTTCCCGACAGGGGTAATTCACCCCTCCACTTT

j_gene: TRBJ1-1
abundance: -
d_gene: -
v_gene: TRBV5-6
CDR3aa: CASSLGATEAFF
CDR3nt: TGTGCCAGCAGCTTGGGGGCCACTGAAGCTTTCTTT

j_gene: TRBJ2-1
abundance: -
d_gene: -
v_gene: TRBV27
CDR3aa: CASSLTRRWGSYEQFF
CDR3nt: TGTGCCAGCAGTTTAACGCGCCGCTGGGGCAGTTATGAGCAGTTCTTC

j_gene: TRBJ2-1
abundance: -
d_gene: TRBD2
v_gene: TRBV4-1
CDR3aa: CASSQDPGGGGNEQFF
CDR3nt: TGCGCCAGCAGCCAAGATCCGGGCGGGGGAGGTAATGAGCAGTTCTTC

j_gene: TRBJ2-3
abundance: -
d_gene: -
v_gene: TRBV27
CDR3aa: CASSLFQAGSTDTQYF
CDR3nt: TGTGCCAGCAGTTTATTTCAGGCCGGCAGCACAGATACGCAGTATTTT

j_gene: TRBJ2-2
abundance: -
d_gene: -
v_gene: TRBV2
CDR3aa: CASSEEKHTEGTGELFF
CDR3nt: TGTGCCAGCAGTGAAGAAAAGCACACGGAGGGCACCGGGGAGCTGTTTTTT

j_gene: TRBJ2-1
abundance: -
d_gene: TRBD2
v_gene: TRBV13
CDR3aa: CASSPRLAGYSSYNEQFF
CDR3nt: TGTGCCAGCAGCCCAAGACTAGCGGGGTATAGCTCCTACAATGAGCAGTTCTTC

j_gene: TRBJ2-5
abundance: -
d_gene: -
v_gene: TRBV10-2
CDR3aa: CASGPSLQETQYF
CDR3nt: TGCGCCAGCGGACCTAGTCTCCAAGAGACCCAGTACTTC

j_gene: TRBJ2-5
abundance: -
d_gene: -
v_gene: TRBV7-7
CDR3aa: CASSLVGKLGRRLYQYF
CDR3nt: TGTGCTAGCAGCTTAGTAGGTAAATTGGGCAGGCGCCTTTACCAGTACTTC

j_gene: TRBJ2-7
abundance: -
d_gene: -
v_gene: TRBV5-4
CDR3aa: CASSLSPMLGYEQYF
CDR3nt: TGTGCCAGCAGCCTCTCCCCCATGCTTGGCTACGAGCAGTACTTC

j_gene: TRBJ1-1
abundance: -
d_gene: -
v_gene: TRBV4-1
CDR3aa: CASSQTVYTEAFF
CDR3nt: TGCGCCAGCAGCCAGACAGTCTACACTGAAGCTTTCTTT

j_gene: TRBJ1-1
abundance: -
d_gene: -
v_gene: TRBV7-9
CDR3aa: CASSLKGLNTEAFF
CDR3nt: TGTGCCAGCAGCTTAAAGGGACTCAACACTGAAGCTTTCTTT

j_gene: TRBJ2-1
abundance: once
d_gene: TRBD2
v_gene: TRBV28
CDR3aa: CASTTSWYEQFF
CDR3nt: TGTGCCAGTACGACTAGCTGGTATGAGCAGTTCTTC

j_gene: TRBJ1-2
abundance: -
d_gene: -
v_gene: TRBV7-9
CDR3aa: CASSLHGDIYGYTF
CDR3nt: TGTGCCAGCAGCCTCCACGGGGACATCTATGGCTACACCTTC

j_gene: TRBJ2-1
abundance: once
d_gene: TRBD2
v_gene: TRBV27
CDR3aa: CASSSGTSGRNEQFF
CDR3nt: TGTGCCAGCAGTTCCGGGACTAGCGGTCGCAATGAGCAGTTCTTC

j_gene: TRBJ1-1
abundance: -
d_gene: -
v_gene: TRBV9
CDR3aa: CASSVAGLDTEAFF
CDR3nt: TGTGCCAGCAGCGTAGCGGGGTTGGACACTGAAGCTTTCTTT

j_gene: TRBJ1-2
abundance: -
d_gene: -
v_gene: TRBV27
CDR3aa: CASSFKVGVYGYTF
CDR3nt: TGTGCCAGCAGTTTTAAAGTGGGGGTTTATGGCTACACTTTC

j_gene: TRBJ1-5
abundance: -
d_gene: TRBD1
v_gene: TRBV7-6
CDR3aa: CASSPGTGDSNQPQHF
CDR3nt: TGTGCCAGCAGCCCGGGGACAGGGGATAGCAATCAGCCCCAGCATTTT

j_gene: TRBJ2-1
abundance: -
d_gene: -
v_gene: TRBV11-2
CDR3aa: CASSLDTLSAFF
CDR3nt: TGTGCCAGCAGCTTAGATACGCTAAGTGCGTTCTTC

j_gene: TRBJ1-1
abundance: -
d_gene: TRBD1
v_gene: TRBV11-2
CDR3aa: CASSPTGGIEAFF
CDR3nt: TGTGCCAGCAGCCCGACAGGGGGTATTGAAGCTTTCTTT

j_gene: TRBJ2-5
abundance: -
d_gene: -
v_gene: TRBV4-2
CDR3aa: CASSQGKMEGGETQYF
CDR3nt: TGTGCCAGCAGCCAAGGAAAAATGGAGGGTGGAGAGACCCAGTACTTC

j_gene: TRBJ2-3
abundance: -
d_gene: TRBD2
v_gene: TRBV7-9
CDR3aa: CASSSAGTSPLGTDTQYF
CDR3nt: TGTGCCAGCAGCTCGGCCGGGACTAGTCCTCTCGGCACAGATACGCAGTATTTT

j_gene: TRBJ1-4
abundance: -
d_gene: TRBD1
v_gene: TRBV5-8
CDR3aa: CASSLGAVRGRAEKLFF
CDR3nt: TGTGCCAGCAGCTTGGGGGCGGTGAGGGGGCGCGCCGAAAAACTGTTTTTT

j_gene: TRBJ2-1
abundance: once
d_gene: -
v_gene: TRBV28
CDR3aa: CASSSQNEQFF
CDR3nt: TGTGCCAGCAGTTCCCAAAATGAGCAGTTCTTC

j_gene: TRBJ1-2
abundance: -
d_gene: TRBD1
v_gene: TRBV5-1
CDR3aa: CASTLGQGRNGYTF
CDR3nt: TGCGCCAGCACACTTGGACAGGGGAGGAATGGCTACACCTTC

j_gene: TRBJ2-3
abundance: -
d_gene: -
v_gene: TRBV5-4
CDR3aa: CASSFPGESTDTQYF
CDR3nt: TGTGCCAGCAGCTTTCCCGGGGAGAGCACAGATACGCAGTATTTT

j_gene: TRBJ1-1
abundance: -
d_gene: -
v_gene: TRBV7-9
CDR3aa: CASSDRGRDTEAFF
CDR3nt: TGTGCCAGCAGCGACCGAGGCAGGGACACTGAAGCTTTCTTT

j_gene: TRBJ2-5
abundance: -
d_gene: TRBD2
v_gene: TRBV11-2
CDR3aa: CASSLLASGGETQYF
CDR3nt: TGTGCCAGCAGCTTATTGGCTAGCGGTGGGGAGACCCAGTACTTC

j_gene: TRBJ1-4
abundance: few
d_gene: -
v_gene: TRBV4-1
CDR3aa: CASSFTAQNEKLFF
CDR3nt: TGCGCCAGCAGCTTCACAGCGCAGAACGAAAAACTGTTTTTT

j_gene: TRBJ1-6
abundance: few
d_gene: -
v_gene: TRBV19
CDR3aa: CASSGGPDSLGSPLHF
CDR3nt: TGTGCCAGTAGTGGGGGGCCGGACAGTCTCGGTTCACCCCTCCACTTT

j_gene: TRBJ2-7
abundance: -
d_gene: -
v_gene: TRBV27
CDR3aa: CASSHPGGLGEQYF
CDR3nt: TGTGCCAGCAGCCACCCGGGTGGATTGGGCGAGCAGTACTTC

j_gene: TRBJ2-1
abundance: -
d_gene: -
v_gene: TRBV9
CDR3aa: CASSVTSYEQFF
CDR3nt: TGTGCCAGCAGCGTAACTAGCTATGAGCAGTTCTTC

j_gene: TRBJ2-3
abundance: once
d_gene: -
v_gene: TRBV5-6
CDR3aa: CASSLGSTDTQYF
CDR3nt: TGTGCCAGCAGCTTGGGCTCCACAGATACGCAGTATTTT

j_gene: TRBJ2-1
abundance: -
d_gene: TRBD2
v_gene: TRBV7-9
CDR3aa: CASRHVGGGAYNEQFF
CDR3nt: TGTGCCAGCAGACACGTGGGCGGGGGGGCCTACAATGAGCAGTTCTTC

j_gene: TRBJ2-2
abundance: few
d_gene: -
v_gene: TRBV6-4
CDR3aa: CASSEKDTGELFF
CDR3nt: TGTGCCAGCAGTGAAAAGGACACCGGGGAGCTGTTTTTT

j_gene: TRBJ1-2
abundance: -
d_gene: -
v_gene: TRBV27
CDR3aa: CASSHRGVEWWYGYTF
CDR3nt: TGTGCCAGCAGTCACAGAGGGGTGGAGTGGTGGTATGGCTACACCTTC

j_gene: TRBJ2-3
abundance: -
d_gene: TRBD1
v_gene: TRBV9
CDR3aa: CASSVAGTGGQDTQYF
CDR3nt: TGTGCCAGCAGCGTGGCCGGGACAGGGGGTCAAGATACGCAGTATTTT

j_gene: TRBJ2-1
abundance: once
d_gene: -
v_gene: TRBV5-1
CDR3aa: CASADTYNEQFF
CDR3nt: TGCGCCAGCGCGGACACCTACAATGAGCAGTTCTTC

j_gene: TRBJ1-5
abundance: -
d_gene: -
v_gene: TRBV5-1
CDR3aa: CASSWTVNQPQHF
CDR3nt: TGCGCCAGCAGCTGGACTGTTAATCAGCCCCAGCATTTT

j_gene: TRBJ2-1
abundance: once
d_gene: -
v_gene: TRBV28
CDR3aa: CASSSPRDRGGFYEQFF
CDR3nt: TGTGCCAGCAGCTCGCCGAGAGACAGGGGAGGGTTTTATGAGCAGTTCTTC

j_gene: TRBJ2-1
abundance: -
d_gene: -
v_gene: TRBV11-2
CDR3aa: CASSSHPGENEQFF
CDR3nt: TGTGCCAGCAGCTCCCACCCGGGTGAGAATGAGCAGTTCTTC